This is a list of T cell receptor beta chains from one sample in a study of cytomegalovirus exposure and HLA in healthy donors. Assay used: immunoSEQ multiplex PCR; TCRdb lists only in-frame clones, some missing. The sample holds roughly 110,000 clones, around three quarters seen once. Sequencing used PBMCs. These receptors originate from a male donor in good health and CMV-seronegative. The CDR3 runs from the conserved cysteine through the conserved F or W. The D gene is left open where the match is weak. Size tells how often a clone was seen (once, few, many) or the class of an expanded clone, and some rows leave it out.

abundance: NA; j_gene: TRBJ1-1; v_gene: TRBV2; d_gene: TRBD1; CDR3aa: CASSERDSLTAFF; CDR3nt: TGTGCCAGCAGTGAGAGGGACAGTCTCACAGCTTTCTTT
abundance: NA; j_gene: TRBJ1-1; v_gene: TRBV7-9; d_gene: NA; CDR3aa: CASSLAAANTEAFF; CDR3nt: TGTGCCAGCAGCTTAGCAGCTGCGAACACTGAAGCTTTCTTT
abundance: NA; j_gene: TRBJ2-7; v_gene: TRBV27; d_gene: TRBD1; CDR3aa: CASRQGSYEQYF; CDR3nt: TGTGCCAGTAGACAGGGCTCCTACGAGCAGTACTTC
abundance: NA; j_gene: TRBJ1-4; v_gene: TRBV27; d_gene: NA; CDR3aa: CASSPKPREKLFF; CDR3nt: TGTGCCAGCAGTCCTAAACCGAGGGAAAAACTGTTTTTT
abundance: NA; j_gene: TRBJ2-7; v_gene: TRBV6-6; d_gene: TRBD1; CDR3aa: CASRDRGSSYEQYF; CDR3nt: TGTGCCAGCAGAGACAGGGGAAGTTCCTACGAGCAGTACTTC
abundance: NA; j_gene: TRBJ2-1; v_gene: TRBV5-1; d_gene: NA; CDR3aa: CASSLAAQLYNEQFF; CDR3nt: TGCGCCAGCAGCCTGGCCGCACAGCTCTACAATGAGCAGTTCTTC
abundance: NA; j_gene: TRBJ2-2; v_gene: TRBV27; d_gene: TRBD1; CDR3aa: CASRGRGRNTGELFF; CDR3nt: TGTGCCAGTCGGGGCAGGGGGCGAAACACCGGGGAGCTGTTTTTT
abundance: few; j_gene: TRBJ2-7; v_gene: TRBV10-3; d_gene: TRBD2; CDR3aa: CAISEGLAAAYEQYF; CDR3nt: TGTGCCATCAGTGAGGGACTAGCGGCCGCCTACGAGCAGTACTTC
abundance: NA; j_gene: TRBJ2-2; v_gene: TRBV6-5; d_gene: NA; CDR3aa: CASGLGGETGELFF; CDR3nt: TGTGCCAGCGGGCTGGGGGGAGAGACCGGGGAGCTGTTTTTT
abundance: NA; j_gene: TRBJ2-7; v_gene: TRBV18; d_gene: NA; CDR3aa: CASSPISGFSYEQYF; CDR3nt: TGTGCCAGCTCACCGATTAGCGGATTCTCCTACGAGCAGTACTTC
abundance: NA; j_gene: TRBJ2-3; v_gene: TRBV18; d_gene: NA; CDR3aa: CASSPTRGTKSTDTQYF; CDR3nt: TGTGCCAGCTCACCGACACGGGGAACAAAAAGCACAGATACGCAGTATTTT
abundance: NA; j_gene: TRBJ1-2; v_gene: TRBV11-3; d_gene: TRBD1; CDR3aa: CASSLAGQGASYGYTF; CDR3nt: TGTGCCAGCAGCTTAGCAGGACAGGGTGCCTCCTATGGCTACACCTTC
abundance: NA; j_gene: TRBJ2-5; v_gene: TRBV9; d_gene: TRBD2; CDR3aa: CASSVAGTSIETQYF; CDR3nt: TGTGCCAGCAGCGTCGCGGGGACTAGCATAGAGACCCAGTACTTC
abundance: NA; j_gene: TRBJ1-1; v_gene: TRBV18; d_gene: TRBD1; CDR3aa: CASSPQTGGIEAFF; CDR3nt: TGTGCCAGCTCACCTCAGACAGGGGGCATTGAAGCTTTCTTT